This TCR beta chain was recorded in a study of T-cell reconstitution after alpha-beta-depleted transplantation in children. A library of TCRbeta sequences, prepared with unique molecular identifiers, was generated. TCRdb itself ran the PCR reads through MiXCR, one entry per CDR3 protein. In the table there are about 290,000 distinct CDR3 sequences, 9.5% to 13% of which are singletons. V was pared by 5 bases and J by 0 bases, with 14 bases between. CDR1 and CDR2 from the germline V gene are SGHDT and YYEEEE. This CDR3 spans 15 amino acids. General study points: Surviving recipient T cells and thymic progenitors underlay high day-60 TCRbeta diversity in some patients. The main origin of T-cell counts and diversity one year after transplant was newly produced T cells.

This clonotype was seen many times. Its antigen is as yet unknown. The TCR comes from a boy under two years old with acute myeloid leukemia, due to receive a stem cell transplant. The specimen was PBMCs, collected before TCRalphabeta/CD19-depleted stem cell transplant. The chain has TRBV5-6 and TRBJ2-5; D unresolved. The CDR3 spells CASSFATMYQETQYF. CDR3 DNA sequence: TGTGCCAGCAGTTTCGCTACTATGTACCAAGAGACCCAGTACTTC.